This T cell receptor beta chain came from a study of blood T cell repertoires in COVID-19. Data came from immunoSEQ multiplex PCR; TCRdb stores just in-frame clones and leaves some out. The sample holds around 81,000 clones, over 75% seen once. The CDR3 covers 13 residues. From germline, CDR1 is GTSNPN and CDR2 SVGIG (reference sequence). J lost 8 bases, V lost 4 bases, and 8 bases had no gene match. This chain connects TRBV30 to TRBJ1-1; 9 bases agree with TRBD1. Specimen: peripheral blood. The receptor's source is a man in his 70s with acute or convalescent COVID-19. CDR3 sequence (DNA): TGTGCCTGGATAGTGGGACAGGGACTAGAAGCTTTCTTT. As protein: CAWIVGQGLEAFF.